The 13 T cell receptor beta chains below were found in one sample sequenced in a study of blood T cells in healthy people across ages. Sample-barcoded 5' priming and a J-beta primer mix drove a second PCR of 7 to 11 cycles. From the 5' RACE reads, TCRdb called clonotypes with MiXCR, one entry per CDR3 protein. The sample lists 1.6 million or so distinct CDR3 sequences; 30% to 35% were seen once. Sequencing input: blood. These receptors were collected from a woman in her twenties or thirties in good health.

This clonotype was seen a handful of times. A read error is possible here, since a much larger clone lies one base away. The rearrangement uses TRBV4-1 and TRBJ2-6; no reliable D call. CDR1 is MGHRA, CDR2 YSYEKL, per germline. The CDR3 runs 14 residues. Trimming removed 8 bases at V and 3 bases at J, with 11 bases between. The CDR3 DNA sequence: TGCGCCAGCGGCCCAGGCGGTGGGGCCAACGTCCTGACTTTC. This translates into CASGPGGGANVLTF.

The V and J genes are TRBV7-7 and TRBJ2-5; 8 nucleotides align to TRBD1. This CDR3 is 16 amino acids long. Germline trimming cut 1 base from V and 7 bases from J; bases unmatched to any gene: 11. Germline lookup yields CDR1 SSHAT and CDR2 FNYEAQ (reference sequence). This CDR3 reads CASSLEFAGGGGTQYF. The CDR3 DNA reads TGTGCCAGCAGCTTAGAGTTCGCAGGGGGCGGCGGGACCCAGTACTTC.

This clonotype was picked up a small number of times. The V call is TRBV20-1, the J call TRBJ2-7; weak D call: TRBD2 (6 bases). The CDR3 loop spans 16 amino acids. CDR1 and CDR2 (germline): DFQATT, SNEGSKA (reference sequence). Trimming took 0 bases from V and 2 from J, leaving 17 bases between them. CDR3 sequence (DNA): TGCAGTGCTAGAGATATGGCGGAGGGGAGGACCTACGAGCAGTACTTC. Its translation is CSARDMAEGRTYEQYF.

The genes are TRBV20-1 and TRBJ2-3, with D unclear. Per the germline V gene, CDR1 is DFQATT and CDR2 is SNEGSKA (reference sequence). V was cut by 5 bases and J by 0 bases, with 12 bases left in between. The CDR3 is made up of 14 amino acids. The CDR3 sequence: CSAQDPLSTDTQYF. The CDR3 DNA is TGCAGTGCTCAGGACCCCCTAAGCACAGATACGCAGTATTTT.

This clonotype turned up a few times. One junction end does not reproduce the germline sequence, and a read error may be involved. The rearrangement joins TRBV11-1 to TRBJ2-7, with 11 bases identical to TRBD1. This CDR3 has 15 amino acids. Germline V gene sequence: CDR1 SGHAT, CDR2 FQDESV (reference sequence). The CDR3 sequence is CARSLEGQGAYEQYF. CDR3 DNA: TGTGCCCGCAGCTTGGAGGGACAGGGGGCCTACGAGCAGTACTTC.

The CDR3 bases are TGTGCCAGCAGCACTCAGGGGGGCGCCCTTGGAGAGCAGTACTTC. Its protein is CASSTQGGALGEQYF. The chain combines TRBV28 with TRBJ2-5; TRBD1 might be the D (7 bases). Per the germline V gene, CDR1 is MDHEN and CDR2 is SYDVKM. Deletions cut 6 bases from V and 11 bases from J, with 25 bases between. The CDR3 extends over 15 amino acids.

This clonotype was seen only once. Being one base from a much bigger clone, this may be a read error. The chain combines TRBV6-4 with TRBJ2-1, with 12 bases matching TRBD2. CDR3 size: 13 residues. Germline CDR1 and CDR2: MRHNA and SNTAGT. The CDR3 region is CVSSDSTSGGQFF. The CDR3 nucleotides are TGTGTCAGCAGTGACTCGACTAGCGGGGGTCAGTTCTTC.

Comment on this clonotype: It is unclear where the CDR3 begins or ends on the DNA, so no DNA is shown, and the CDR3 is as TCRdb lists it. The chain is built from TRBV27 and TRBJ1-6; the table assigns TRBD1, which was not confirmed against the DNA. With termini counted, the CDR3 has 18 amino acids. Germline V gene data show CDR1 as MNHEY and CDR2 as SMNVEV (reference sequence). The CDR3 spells CASSLLLSGSSYNSPLHF.

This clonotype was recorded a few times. Here the CDR3 DNA reads TGTGCCAGCAGTTTAGAACAGACCTCCTACGAGCAGTACTTC. Translated: CASSLEQTSYEQYF. The chain joins TRBV12-3 or TRBV12-4 to TRBJ2-7; the D is unclear. The CDR3 consists of 14 residues. The V and J ends lost 1 base and 0 bases respectively, with 7 bases between them.

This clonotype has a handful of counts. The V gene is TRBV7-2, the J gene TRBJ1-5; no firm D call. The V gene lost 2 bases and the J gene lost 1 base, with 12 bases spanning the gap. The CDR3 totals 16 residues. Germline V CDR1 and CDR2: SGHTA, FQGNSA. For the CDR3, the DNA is TGTGCCAGCAGCTTATTTACCGAACCAAGCAATCAGCCCCAGCATTTT. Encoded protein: CASSLFTEPSNQPQHF.

For the CDR3, the DNA is TGCAGTGCTCTCCCGCGCGCGGGAGAGCACACAGATACGCAGTATTTT. Residues: CSALPRAGEHTDTQYF. This rearrangement joins TRBV20-1 to TRBJ2-3; 7 nucleotides match TRBD2. The CDR3 contains 16 residues. The trim removed 5 bases at V and 2 bases at J, leaving 13 bases unmatched. Germline V lookup: CDR1 DFQATT, CDR2 SNEGSKA (reference sequence).

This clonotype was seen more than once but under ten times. CDR3 residues: CASISGGDEQFF. The CDR3 DNA sequence: TGTGCCAGCATAAGCGGGGGCGATGAGCAGTTCTTC. The chain uses TRBV7-9 and TRBJ2-1, with TRBD2 matching over 8 bases. With V trimmed by 7 bases and J by 8 bases, 4 bases remained unmatched. This CDR3 comprises 12 residues. Germline V gene data show CDR1 as SEHNR and CDR2 as FQNEAQ (reference sequence). Looking up the rest from reference TRBV7-9 and TRBJ2-1 gives the full variable domain: DTGVSQNPRHKITKRGQNVTFRCDPISEHNRLYWYRQTLGQGPEFLTYFQNEAQLEKSRLLSDRFSAERPKGSFSTLEIQRTEQGDSAMYLCASISGGDEQFFGPGTRLTVL.

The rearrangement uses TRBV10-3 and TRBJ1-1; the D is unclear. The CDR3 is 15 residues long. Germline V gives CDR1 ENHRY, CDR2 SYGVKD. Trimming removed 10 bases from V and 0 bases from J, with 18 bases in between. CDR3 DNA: TGTGCCACGCGAGAGGAGTTCCCAATGAACACTGAAGCTTTCTTT. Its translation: CATREEFPMNTEAFF.